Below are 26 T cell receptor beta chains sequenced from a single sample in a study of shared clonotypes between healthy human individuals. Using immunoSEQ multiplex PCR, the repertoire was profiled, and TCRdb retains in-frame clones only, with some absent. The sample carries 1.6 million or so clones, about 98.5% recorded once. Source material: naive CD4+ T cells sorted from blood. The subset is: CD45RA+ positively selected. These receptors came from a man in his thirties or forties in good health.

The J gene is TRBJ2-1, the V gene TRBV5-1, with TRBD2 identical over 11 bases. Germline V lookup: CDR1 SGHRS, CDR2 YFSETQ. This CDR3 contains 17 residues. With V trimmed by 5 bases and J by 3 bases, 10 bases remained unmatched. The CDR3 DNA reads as TGCGCCAGCAGTTCCTCTCTAGCGGGAGGACTCTACAATGAGCAGTTCTTC. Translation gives CASSSSLAGGLYNEQFF.

CDR3 coding DNA: TGTGCCAGCAGCTTAAGTTCGGGGTCGACCTACGAGCAGTACTTC. Residues: CASSLSSGSTYEQYF. The J gene is TRBJ2-7, the V gene TRBV11-3; a weak D match, TRBD2 (5 bases). The CDR3 covers 15 residues. With 2 bases removed from V and 2 bases from J, the gap between germline ends came to 13 bases. Germline V gene data show CDR1 as SGHNT and CDR2 as YENEEA.

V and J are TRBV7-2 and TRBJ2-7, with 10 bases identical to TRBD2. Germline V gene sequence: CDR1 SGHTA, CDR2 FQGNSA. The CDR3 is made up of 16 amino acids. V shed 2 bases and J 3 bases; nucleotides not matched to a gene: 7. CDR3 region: CASSLRLAGAGYEQYF. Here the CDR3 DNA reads TGTGCCAGCAGCTTACGCCTAGCGGGAGCAGGCTACGAGCAGTACTTC.

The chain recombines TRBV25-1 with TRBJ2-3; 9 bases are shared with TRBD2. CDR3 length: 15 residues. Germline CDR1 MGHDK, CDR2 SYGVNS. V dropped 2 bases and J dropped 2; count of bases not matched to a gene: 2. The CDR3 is CASSEPGLATDTQYF. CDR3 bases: TGTGCCAGCAGTGAACCGGGACTAGCCACAGATACGCAGTATTTT.

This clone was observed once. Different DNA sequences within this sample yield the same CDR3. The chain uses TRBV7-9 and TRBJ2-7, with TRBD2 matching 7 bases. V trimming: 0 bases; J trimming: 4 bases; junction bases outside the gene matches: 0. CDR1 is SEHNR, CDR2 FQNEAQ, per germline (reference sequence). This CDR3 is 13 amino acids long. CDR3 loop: CASSLAGGYEQYF. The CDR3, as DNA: TGTGCCAGCAGCTTAGCGGGAGGGTACGAGCAGTACTTC.

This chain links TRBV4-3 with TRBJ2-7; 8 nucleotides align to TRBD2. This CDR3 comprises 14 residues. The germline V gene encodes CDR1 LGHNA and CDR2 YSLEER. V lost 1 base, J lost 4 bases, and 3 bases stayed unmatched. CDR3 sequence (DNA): TGCGCCAGCAGCCAAGGGACTAGCAAATACGAGCAGTACTTC. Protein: CASSQGTSKYEQYF.

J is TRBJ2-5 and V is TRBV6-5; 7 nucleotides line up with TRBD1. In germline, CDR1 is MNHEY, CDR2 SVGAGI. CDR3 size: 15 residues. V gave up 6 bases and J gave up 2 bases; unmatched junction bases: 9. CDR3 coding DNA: TGTGCCAGCAGCCTAGGGGGCTTAATGCAAGAGACCCAGTACTTC. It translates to CASSLGGLMQETQYF.

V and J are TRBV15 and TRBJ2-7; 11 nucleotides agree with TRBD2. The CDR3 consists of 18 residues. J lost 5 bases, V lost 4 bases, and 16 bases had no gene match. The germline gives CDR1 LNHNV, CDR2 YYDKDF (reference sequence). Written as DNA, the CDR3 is TGTGCCACCAGCAAGTTTAGCGGGAGGGCCTCTTTTCCCCACGAGCAGTACTTC. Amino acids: CATSKFSGRASFPHEQYF.

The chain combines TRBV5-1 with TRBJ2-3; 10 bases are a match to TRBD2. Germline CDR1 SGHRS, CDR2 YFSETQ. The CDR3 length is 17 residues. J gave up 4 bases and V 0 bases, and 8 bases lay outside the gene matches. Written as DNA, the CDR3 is TGCGCCAGCAGCTTGGGGGTGCTAGCGGGAGTGGCAGATACGCAGTATTTT. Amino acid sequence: CASSLGVLAGVADTQYF.

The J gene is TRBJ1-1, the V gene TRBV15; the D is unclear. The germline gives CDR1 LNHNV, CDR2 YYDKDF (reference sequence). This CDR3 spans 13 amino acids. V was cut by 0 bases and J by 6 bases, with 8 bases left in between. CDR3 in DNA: TGTGCCACCAGCAGAGATGATTGGGCTGAAGCTTTCTTT. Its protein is CATSRDDWAEAFF. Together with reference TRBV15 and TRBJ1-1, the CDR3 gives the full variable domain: DAMVIQNPRYQVTQFGKPVTLSCSQTLNHNVMYWYQQKSSQAPKLLFHYYDKDFNNEADTPDNFQSRRPNTSFCFLDIRSPGLGDTAMYLCATSRDDWAEAFFGQGTRLTVV.

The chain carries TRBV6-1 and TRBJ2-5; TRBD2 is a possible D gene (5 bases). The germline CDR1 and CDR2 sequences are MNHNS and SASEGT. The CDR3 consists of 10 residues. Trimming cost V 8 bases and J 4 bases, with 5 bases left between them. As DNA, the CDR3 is TGTGCCAGCGGAGGAGAGACCCAGTACTTC. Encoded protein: CASGGETQYF.

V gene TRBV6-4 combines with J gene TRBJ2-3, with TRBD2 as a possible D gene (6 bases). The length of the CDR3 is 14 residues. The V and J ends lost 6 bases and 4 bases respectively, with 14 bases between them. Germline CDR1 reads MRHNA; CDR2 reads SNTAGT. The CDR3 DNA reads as TGTGCCAGCAGCAGGGACTCCCCGGCAGATACGCAGTATTTT. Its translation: CASSRDSPADTQYF.

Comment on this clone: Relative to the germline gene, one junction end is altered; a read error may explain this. The CDR3 reads CTSSVASGGYEQYF. CDR3 bases: TGTACCAGCAGCGTAGCTAGCGGGGGCTACGAGCAGTACTTC. This chain links TRBV9 with TRBJ2-7; TRBD2 matches at 10 bases. In germline, CDR1 is SGDLS, CDR2 YYNGEE. CDR3 length equals 14 residues.

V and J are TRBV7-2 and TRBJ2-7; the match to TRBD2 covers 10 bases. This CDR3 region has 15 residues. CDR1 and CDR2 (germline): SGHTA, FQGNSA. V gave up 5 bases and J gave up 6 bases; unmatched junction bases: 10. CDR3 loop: CASSPQTSGWAEQYF. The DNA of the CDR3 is TGTGCCAGCAGCCCACAGACTAGCGGGTGGGCCGAGCAGTACTTC. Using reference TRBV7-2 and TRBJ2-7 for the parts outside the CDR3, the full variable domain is GAGVSQSPSNKVTEKGKDVELRCDPISGHTALYWYRQSLGQGLEFLIYFQGNSAPDKSGLPSDRFSAERTGGSVSTLTIQRTQQEDSAVYLCASSPQTSGWAEQYFGPGTRLTVT.

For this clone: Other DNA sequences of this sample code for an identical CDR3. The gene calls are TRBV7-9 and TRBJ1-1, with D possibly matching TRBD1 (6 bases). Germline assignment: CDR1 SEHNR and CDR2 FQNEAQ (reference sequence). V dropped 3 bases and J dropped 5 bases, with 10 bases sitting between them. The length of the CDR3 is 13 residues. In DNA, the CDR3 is TGTGCCAGCAGCTTGGAAGGGGGAACTGAAGCTTTCTTT. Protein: CASSLEGGTEAFF.

The DNA of the CDR3 is TGTGCCAGCGGTACTACTAGCGCCTACGAGCAGTACTTC. This sequence encodes CASGTTSAYEQYF. The rearrangement joins TRBV7-2 to TRBJ2-7, with TRBD2 identical over 7 bases. The ends lost 8 bases at V and 2 bases at J; junction bases unmatched: 6. Germline CDR1 and CDR2: SGHTA and FQGNSA. This CDR3 contains 13 residues.

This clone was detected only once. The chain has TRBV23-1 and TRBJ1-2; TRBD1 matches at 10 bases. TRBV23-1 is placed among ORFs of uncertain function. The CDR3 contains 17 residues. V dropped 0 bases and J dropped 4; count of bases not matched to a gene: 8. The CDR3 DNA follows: TGCGCCAGCAGTCAATCGAAAGACAGGGGGCAGGTCTATGGCTACACCTTC. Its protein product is CASSQSKDRGQVYGYTF.

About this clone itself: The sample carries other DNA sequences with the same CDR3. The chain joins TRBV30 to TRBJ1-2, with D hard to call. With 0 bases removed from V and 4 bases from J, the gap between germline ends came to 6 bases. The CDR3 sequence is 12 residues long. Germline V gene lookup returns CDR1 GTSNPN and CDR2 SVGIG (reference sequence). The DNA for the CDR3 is TGTGCCTGGAGTGTACGGGGCTATGGCTACACCTTC. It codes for CAWSVRGYGYTF.

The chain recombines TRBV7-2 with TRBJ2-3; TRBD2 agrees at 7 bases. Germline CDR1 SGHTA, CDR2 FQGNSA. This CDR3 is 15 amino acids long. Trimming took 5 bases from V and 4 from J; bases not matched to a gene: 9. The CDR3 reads CASSPWRERADTQYF. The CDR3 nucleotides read TGTGCCAGCAGCCCCTGGCGGGAGAGGGCAGATACGCAGTATTTT.

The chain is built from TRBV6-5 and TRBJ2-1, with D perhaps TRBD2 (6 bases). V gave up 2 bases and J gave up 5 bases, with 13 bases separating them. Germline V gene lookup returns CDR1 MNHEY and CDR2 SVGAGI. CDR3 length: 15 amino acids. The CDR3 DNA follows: TGTGCCAGCAGTTACCTGGGACTGGACAACAATGAGCAGTTCTTC. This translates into CASSYLGLDNNEQFF.

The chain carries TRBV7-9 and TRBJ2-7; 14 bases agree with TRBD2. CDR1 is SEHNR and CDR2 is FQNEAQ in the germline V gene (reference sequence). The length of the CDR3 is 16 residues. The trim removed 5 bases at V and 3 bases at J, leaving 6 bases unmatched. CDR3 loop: CASSRTSGRFLYEQYF. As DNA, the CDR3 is TGTGCCAGCAGCCGGACTAGCGGGAGGTTCCTCTACGAGCAGTACTTC.

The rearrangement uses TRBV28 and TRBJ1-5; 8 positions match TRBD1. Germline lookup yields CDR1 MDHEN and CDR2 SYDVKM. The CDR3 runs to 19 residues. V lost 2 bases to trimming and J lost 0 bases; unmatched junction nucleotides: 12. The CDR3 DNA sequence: TGTGCCAGCAGTTTACGCCTCGGGACAGGACATTTTAGCAATCAGCCCCAGCATTTT. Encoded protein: CASSLRLGTGHFSNQPQHF.

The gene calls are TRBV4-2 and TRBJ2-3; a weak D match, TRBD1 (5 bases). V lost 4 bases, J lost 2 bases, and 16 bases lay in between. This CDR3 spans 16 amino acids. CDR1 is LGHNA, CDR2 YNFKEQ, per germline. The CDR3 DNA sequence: TGTGCCAGCAGCCGCGCCGAACAGGCTCCCACAGATACGCAGTATTTT. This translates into CASSRAEQAPTDTQYF.

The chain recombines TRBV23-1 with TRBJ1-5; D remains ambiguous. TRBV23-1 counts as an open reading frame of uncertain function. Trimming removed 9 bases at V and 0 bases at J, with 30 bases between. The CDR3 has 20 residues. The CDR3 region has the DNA TGCGCCAGAAGGAGACGCCACGCCCGGCTAGGTCGAGATAGCAATCAGCCCCAGCATTTT. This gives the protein CARRRRHARLGRDSNQPQHF.

DNA for the CDR3: TGTGCCATCAACCCGGGACAGGTCGACGAGCAGTACTTC. It encodes CAINPGQVDEQYF. The rearrangement uses TRBV10-3 and TRBJ2-7, with TRBD1 matching 8 bases. The CDR3 has 13 residues. CDR1 ENHRY and CDR2 SYGVKD come from the germline V gene. J was trimmed by 5 bases and V by 7 bases; bases with no gene match: 7.

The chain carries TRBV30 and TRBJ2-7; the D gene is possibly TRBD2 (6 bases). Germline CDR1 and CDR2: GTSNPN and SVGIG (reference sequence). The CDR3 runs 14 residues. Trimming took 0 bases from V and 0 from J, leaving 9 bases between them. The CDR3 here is CAWSVRRDSYEQYF. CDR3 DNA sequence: TGTGCCTGGAGTGTACGGCGGGACTCCTACGAGCAGTACTTC.